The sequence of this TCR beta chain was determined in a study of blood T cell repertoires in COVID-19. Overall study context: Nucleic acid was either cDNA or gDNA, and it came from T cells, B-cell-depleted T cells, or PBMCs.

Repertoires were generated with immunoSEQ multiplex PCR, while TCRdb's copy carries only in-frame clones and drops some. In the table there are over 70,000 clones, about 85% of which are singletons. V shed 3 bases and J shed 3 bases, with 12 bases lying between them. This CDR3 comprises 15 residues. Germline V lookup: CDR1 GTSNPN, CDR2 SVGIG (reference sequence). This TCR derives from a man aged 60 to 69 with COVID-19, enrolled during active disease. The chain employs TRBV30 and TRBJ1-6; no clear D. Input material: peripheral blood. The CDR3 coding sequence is TGTGCCTGGAGGACCCGTAGCCTCTATAATTCACCCCTCCACTTT. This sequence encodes CAWRTRSLYNSPLHF.